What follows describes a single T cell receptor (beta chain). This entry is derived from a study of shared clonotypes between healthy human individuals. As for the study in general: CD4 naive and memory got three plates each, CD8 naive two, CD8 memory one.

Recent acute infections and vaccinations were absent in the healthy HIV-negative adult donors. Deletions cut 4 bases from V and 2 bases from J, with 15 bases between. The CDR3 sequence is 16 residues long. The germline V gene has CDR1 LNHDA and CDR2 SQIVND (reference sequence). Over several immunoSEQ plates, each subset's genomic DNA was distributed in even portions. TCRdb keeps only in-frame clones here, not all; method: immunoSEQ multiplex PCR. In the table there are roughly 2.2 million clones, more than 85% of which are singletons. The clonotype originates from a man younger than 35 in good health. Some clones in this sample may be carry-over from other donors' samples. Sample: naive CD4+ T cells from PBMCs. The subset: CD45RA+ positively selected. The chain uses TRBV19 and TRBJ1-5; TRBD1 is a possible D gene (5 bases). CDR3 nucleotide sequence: TGTGCCAGTAGTACTAGACAGCGAGGGGGCAATCAGCCCCAGCATTTT. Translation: CASSTRQRGGNQPQHF.